This TCR beta chain was identified during a study of blood T cell repertoires in COVID-19. Study-wide context: The United States, Italy and Spain were the sources of the acute and convalescent COVID-19 samples. PBMCs, B-cell-depleted T cells, or T cells were the source of the cDNA or gDNA that made up the material.

Germline CDR1 SGHTA, CDR2 FQGNSA. The CDR3 consists of 14 residues. V shed 3 bases and J 8 bases; nucleotides not matched to a gene: 8. In the original workflow: By means of reference gene primer amplification, nucleated cell counts were estimated. Data came from immunoSEQ multiplex PCR; TCRdb stores just in-frame clones and leaves some out. D and trimming come from the DNA, and the V and J calls and clone size come from that table. Among approximately 140,000 clones listed, around 89% were seen once. This TCR was sampled from a human donor in a cohort sampled during active COVID-19. The chain combines TRBV7-2 with TRBJ1-2, with 8 bases lining up with TRBD1. The sequencing sample was made of peripheral blood. CDR3 coding DNA: TGTGCCAGCAGCTTCGGGACAGGCCGTGCGGGCTACACCTTC. Its translation is CASSFGTGRAGYTF.